The rows below give T cell receptor beta chains drawn from one sample of a study of T cells after yellow fever vaccination. Via MiXCR, TCRdb re-called the 5' RACE reads, giving one row per CDR3 protein. The sample contains almost 600,000 distinct CDR3 sequences, 13% of which appear only once. The sequencing used PBMCs, collected on the day of the yellow fever booster vaccination. The receptors here all came from a man aged 25-45 years who received the YFV17D yellow fever vaccine. Each CDR3 is given with its conserved first and last residue.

TRBJ2-2 | TRBV7-9 | CASSRGTGGDRGELFF
TRBJ2-1 | TRBV7-9 | CASSFREDNEQFF
TRBJ2-7 | TRBV19 | CASSIIAGGPYEQYF
TRBJ2-2 | TRBV11-2 | CASNKVGELFF
TRBJ2-1 | TRBV7-6 | CASSNPGQGGFF
TRBJ2-7 | TRBV12-3/TRBV12-4 | CASSSGTASYEQYF
TRBJ2-7 | TRBV29-1 | CSGGSSYEQYF
TRBJ1-2 | TRBV20-1 | CSARDRSASYGYTF
TRBJ2-1 | TRBV5-1 | CASSLDLAGGHEQFF
TRBJ1-1 | TRBV29-1 | CSAWDTGITMNTEAFF
TRBJ2-7 | TRBV20-1 | CSAKGRGLYEQYF
TRBJ2-1 | TRBV5-1 | CASSLNQRSSYNEQFF
TRBJ2-1 | TRBV28 | CASSPDQDNEQFF
TRBJ2-7 | TRBV27 | CASRSRAYEQYF
TRBJ2-7 | TRBV18 | CASLPRVGDRGVEQYF
TRBJ1-6 | TRBV28 | CASSPPGVSYNSPLHF
TRBJ1-5 | TRBV4-2 | CASSQEAGSNQPQHF
TRBJ2-4 | TRBV3-1 | CASSQGDLAKNIQYF
TRBJ2-5 | TRBV7-2 | CASSFFITEETQYF
TRBJ1-6 | TRBV6-1 | CASLVGEFYNSPLHF
TRBJ2-3 | TRBV4-3 | CASSQEPPTTSDTQYF
TRBJ2-3 | TRBV11-2 | CASSLNSGGTDTQYF
TRBJ2-3 | TRBV6-5 | CASSSLGQGAWDTQYF
TRBJ2-5 | TRBV20-1 | CSARSLSGKETQYF
TRBJ2-1 | TRBV11-2 | CASSLVWARNEQFF
TRBJ2-1 | TRBV9 | CASSVGLVFDEQFF
TRBJ2-7 | TRBV29-1 | CSVAKTGGAYEQYF
TRBJ1-5 | TRBV7-8 | CASSLGTGGTQPQHF
TRBJ2-7 | TRBV5-6 | CASRLAGGLSPSYEQYF
TRBJ2-5 | TRBV7-2 | CASSLRILAGGLETQYF
TRBJ2-3 | TRBV7-3 | CASSPRRGLLTDTQYF
TRBJ2-5 | TRBV18 | CASSRGRGETQYF
TRBJ2-3 | TRBV12-3/TRBV12-4 | CASSLGPSGRADTQYF
TRBJ2-1 | TRBV7-9 | CASSFAGLARTNNEQFF
TRBJ1-3 | TRBV6-6 | CASSRDRAATIYF
TRBJ2-2 | TRBV19 | CASTTSGWNTGELFF
TRBJ2-2 | TRBV20-1 | CSASNGRTSFDTGELFF
TRBJ2-3 | TRBV20-1 | CSATWTSGRAHTQYF
TRBJ2-7 | TRBV3-1 | CASSQALSYEQYF
TRBJ2-7 | TRBV29-1 | CSARAGQGAYEQYF
TRBJ2-1 | TRBV20-1 | CSASWREANSYNEQFF
TRBJ2-1 | TRBV10-3 | CAIHLDRDSEQFF
TRBJ1-1 | TRBV19 | CASSILNVGAHNTEAFF
TRBJ1-5 | TRBV7-9 | CASSFGLGGNQPQHF
TRBJ2-5 | TRBV7-2 | CASSLKTKETQYF
TRBJ1-1 | TRBV5-4 | CASSLLVAMGTEAFF
TRBJ1-6 | TRBV30 | CAWRQDKNSPLHF
TRBJ2-6 | TRBV20-1 | CSARERSGANVLTF